What follows are 8 T cell receptor beta chains derived from one specimen sequenced in a study of blood T cell repertoires in COVID-19. Libraries were prepared by immunoSEQ multiplex PCR; TCRdb keeps only in-frame clonotypes and omits some of them. The table has around 300,000 clones, around four fifths seen once. Sequencing used peripheral blood. These receptors all come from a man aged 25 to 40 with active or convalescent COVID-19.

The rearrangement links TRBV3-1 (or the pseudogene TRBV3-2) to TRBJ1-2; D unclear. Per the germline V gene, CDR1 is LGHDT and CDR2 is YNNKEL (reference sequence). V shed 0 bases and J shed 6 bases, with 11 bases lying between them. This CDR3 spans 14 amino acids. The CDR3 DNA follows: TGTGCCAGCAGCCAAGAGGGCCGGCCCCATGGCTACACCTTC. Its translation is CASSQEGRPHGYTF.

The rearrangement links TRBV19 to TRBJ1-6, with D perhaps TRBD1 (5 bases). The germline V gene encodes CDR1 LNHDA and CDR2 SQIVND (reference sequence). The CDR3 runs 14 residues. Trimming stripped 8 bases from V and 4 bases from J, with 12 bases between. The CDR3 sequence is CASAPDIYNSPLHF. In DNA form, the CDR3 reads TGTGCCAGTGCCCCGGACATATATAATTCACCCCTCCACTTT.

V gene TRBV5-1 combines with J gene TRBJ2-1; TRBD2 matches at 11 bases. Germline loops: CDR1 SGHRS, CDR2 YFSETQ. The CDR3 length is 15 residues. The junction had 4 bases not matched to a gene; V was cut back by 1 base and J by 7 bases. The CDR3 DNA reads as TGCGCCAGCAGCTTGCTAGCGGGAGGCAGGAATGAGCAGTTCTTC. Amino acids: CASSLLAGGRNEQFF.

The CDR3 region has the DNA TGTGCCAGCAGCCCCTTTCGCGGGGGGGCCGAAAATGAGCAGTTCTTC. It codes for CASSPFRGGAENEQFF. The rearrangement links TRBV4-2 to TRBJ2-1; 9 nucleotides match TRBD2. This CDR3 contains 16 residues. The J segment lost 7 bases and the V segment lost 4 bases, leaving 11 bases of the junction unmatched. The germline V gene encodes CDR1 LGHNA and CDR2 YNFKEQ.

The rearrangement joins TRBV18 to TRBJ2-1; tentatively, D is TRBD2 (5 bases). This CDR3 is 13 amino acids long. The V gene lost 5 bases and the J gene lost 5 bases, with 10 bases spanning the gap. Per germline, CDR1 KGHSH and CDR2 LQKENI. The CDR3 sequence is CASSASFNNEQFF. CDR3 DNA: TGTGCCAGCTCAGCTAGCTTCAACAATGAGCAGTTCTTC.

The rearrangement links TRBV4-2 to TRBJ2-7, with 8 bases aligning to TRBD2. The CDR3 runs 15 residues. Trimming at V came to 4 bases and at J to 5 bases, leaving 10 bases not matched to a gene. From germline, CDR1 is LGHNA and CDR2 YNFKEQ. CDR3 loop: CASSRAGTRYHEQYF. The CDR3 DNA reads TGTGCCAGCAGCCGCGCCGGGACTAGATACCACGAGCAGTACTTC.

The V gene is TRBV7-8, the J gene TRBJ2-7; TRBD2 matches at 10 bases. This CDR3 is 12 amino acids long. CDR1 is SGHVS, CDR2 FQNEAQ, per germline. J was trimmed by 9 bases and V by 3 bases; bases with no gene match: 2. Written as DNA, the CDR3 is TGTGCCAGCAGCTTCGAGCGGGGGGGGCAGTACTTC. Amino acids: CASSFERGGQYF.

CDR3 nucleotides: TGTGCCAGCAGTCCTAGTGCGAGCTCCTACAATGAGCAGTTCTTC. The encoded protein is CASSPSASSYNEQFF. The rearrangement links TRBV11-3 to TRBJ2-1; D not resolved. Germline-derived CDR1 and CDR2 are SGHNT and YENEEA. This CDR3 has 15 amino acids. V lost 6 bases, J lost 0 bases, and 12 bases lay in between.